This TCR beta chain was captured by sequencing in a study of HIV-infected patients and healthy controls. This clonotype appeared many times. The antigen is undetermined. 400 to 550 ng RNA was reverse transcribed with alpha and beta constant-region primers. Each of the alpha and beta chains got its own library through chain-specific third strand synthesis with indices. TCRdb independently ran MiXCR on the 5' RACE reads; one entry per CDR3 protein. The sample has some 15,000 distinct CDR3 sequences; roughly 7.7% are singletons. Trimming shortened V by 2 bases and J by 0 bases, and 8 bases separated the two germline ends. This CDR3 has 15 amino acids. The germline CDR1 and CDR2 sequences are KGHSH and LQKENI. The repertoire came from unfractionated whole blood and reflected all unsorted peripheral T cells. As controls, nine to ten uninfected healthy donors gave samples, and four gave a couple of samples roughly 3 months apart.

Overall study results and limits: Significantly higher mean Gini indices appeared in HIV-infected repertoires, possibly reflecting oligoclonality.

The sample comprised blood. The TCR comes from an adult in good health. This chain links TRBV18 with TRBJ1-3; D is uncertain. CDR3 residues: CASSPGSSSGNTIYF. DNA of the CDR3: TGTGCCAGCTCACCAGGCAGCAGCTCTGGAAACACCATATATTTT. The full variable domain, completed using reference TRBV18 and TRBJ1-3, is NAGVMQNPRHLVRRRGQEARLRCSPMKGHSHVYWYRQLPEEGLKFMVYLQKENIIDESGMPKERFSAEFPKEGPSILRIQQVVRGDSAAYFCASSPGSSSGNTIYFGEGSWLTVV.